Detailed here is one TCR beta chain. As yet, its antigen is unknown. This sample stems from a study of cytomegalovirus exposure and HLA in healthy donors. Whole-study results and caveats: Some V segments, including TRBV6-2 and TRBV6-3, were excluded as indistinguishable.

Germline assignment: CDR1 MNHNS and CDR2 SASEGT. There are 11 residues in the CDR3. V gave up 7 bases and J gave up 8 bases, with 9 bases separating them. PCR employed 60 Vbeta and 13 Jbeta primers. The method was immunoSEQ multiplex PCR; TCRdb's version includes in-frame clones alone and lacks a portion of them. The table has approximately 130,000 clones, approximately 75% seen once. The TCR originated in a man in his forties or fifties in good health and CMV-seronegative. The material sequenced was PBMCs. This chain connects TRBV6-1 to TRBJ2-1; unclear D gene. The CDR3 reads CASTRIHEQFF. The CDR3 DNA reads TGTGCCAGCACCAGGATCCATGAGCAGTTCTTC.